The rows below give T cell receptor beta chains drawn from one sample of a study of cytotoxic CD8 clonotypes in ibrutinib-treated CLL. Data came from immunoSEQ multiplex PCR; TCRdb stores just in-frame clones and leaves some out. The sample shows 250,000 to 350,000 clones, approximately 76% of them seen only once. Specimen: PBMCs, collected at disease progression, from a patient treated with ibrutinib. The receptors stem from a human donor with chronic lymphocytic leukemia. Both conserved end residues are part of each CDR3. A D gene is named only where the DNA matches it firmly. The size field is filled for only some rows; it gives once, few, many or a size class.

J: TRBJ1-1
size: .
V: TRBV5-1
D: .
CDR3: CASSFIENTEAFF
DNA: TGCGCCAGCAGCTTCATCGAAAACACTGAAGCTTTCTTT

J: TRBJ1-3
size: once
V: TRBV5-1
D: .
CDR3: CASSLVGASSGNTIYF
DNA: TGCGCCAGCAGCTTGGTGGGAGCTAGCTCTGGAAACACCATATATTTT

J: TRBJ2-1
size: .
V: TRBV5-6
D: .
CDR3: CASIGRNNEQFF
DNA: TGTGCCAGCATAGGGCGGAACAATGAGCAGTTCTTC

J: TRBJ1-2
size: .
V: TRBV2
D: TRBD1
CDR3: CASSGDRVYGYTF
DNA: TGTGCCAGCAGTGGTGACAGGGTCTATGGCTACACCTTC

J: TRBJ1-2
size: .
V: TRBV27
D: .
CDR3: CASSPRGAGGYTF
DNA: TGTGCCAGCAGCCCGAGGGGGGCGGGTGGCTACACCTTC

J: TRBJ1-2
size: .
V: TRBV4-1
D: .
CDR3: CASSHRSPGTYGYTF
DNA: TGCGCCAGCAGCCACAGATCGCCAGGCACCTATGGCTACACCTTC

J: TRBJ1-5
size: .
V: TRBV11-2
D: .
CDR3: CASSLDDWEPQHF
DNA: TGTGCCAGCAGCTTAGATGATTGGGAGCCCCAGCATTTT

J: TRBJ1-5
size: .
V: TRBV6-5
D: .
CDR3: CASRGRGASNQPQHF
DNA: TGTGCCAGCAGAGGGCGGGGGGCAAGCAATCAGCCCCAGCATTTT

J: TRBJ1-3
size: .
V: TRBV28
D: TRBD1
CDR3: CASRGGRISGNTIYF
DNA: TGTGCCAGCAGAGGGGGCAGAATCTCTGGAAACACCATATATTTT

J: TRBJ1-2
size: .
V: TRBV5-5
D: TRBD1
CDR3: CASSLGIDRGYGYTF
DNA: TGTGCCAGCAGCTTGGGGATTGACAGGGGCTATGGCTACACCTTC

J: TRBJ2-3
size: .
V: TRBV5-1
D: TRBD1
CDR3: CASSWAQGSHGTDTQYF
DNA: TGCGCCAGCAGCTGGGCACAGGGGTCCCACGGCACAGATACGCAGTATTTT

J: TRBJ1-6
size: .
V: TRBV5-6
D: TRBD1
CDR3: CASSLVGQGNSPLHF
DNA: TGTGCCAGCAGCTTGGTTGGACAGGGGAATTCACCCCTCCACTTT

J: TRBJ2-7
size: .
V: TRBV7-8
D: .
CDR3: CASSLEQLPYEQYF
DNA: TGTGCCAGCAGCTTAGAACAGCTACCCTACGAGCAGTACTTC

J: TRBJ1-2
size: .
V: TRBV6-1
D: TRBD1
CDR3: CASRGDRLTNYGYTF
DNA: TGTGCCAGCAGGGGGGACAGGCTTACTAACTATGGCTACACCTTC

J: TRBJ2-7
size: once
V: TRBV19
D: .
CDR3: CASSGGGSGIYEQYF
DNA: TGTGCCAGTAGTGGGGGTGGTAGCGGAATCTACGAGCAGTACTTC

J: TRBJ2-5
size: .
V: TRBV5-4
D: .
CDR3: CASSSVTRLSETQYF
DNA: TGTGCCAGCAGCTCCGTTACTAGGTTATCGGAGACCCAGTACTTC

J: TRBJ2-7
size: .
V: TRBV7-2
D: .
CDR3: CASSHGTSYEQYF
DNA: TGTGCCAGCAGCCACGGGACTTCCTACGAGCAGTACTTC

J: TRBJ1-1
size: few
V: TRBV2
D: .
CDR3: CASRTDMNTEAFF
DNA: TGTGCCAGCAGAACAGATATGAACACTGAAGCTTTCTTT

J: TRBJ2-7
size: .
V: TRBV28
D: TRBD1
CDR3: CASSLGTDLRVQYF
DNA: TGTGCCAGCAGTTTAGGGACAGATCTACGAGTGCAGTACTTC

J: TRBJ2-1
size: once
V: TRBV7-9
D: TRBD1
CDR3: CASSLNRGGYNEQFF
DNA: TGTGCCAGCAGCTTAAACAGGGGTGGATACAATGAGCAGTTCTTC

J: TRBJ2-3
size: .
V: TRBV6-4
D: TRBD2
CDR3: CASSITAGGGADTQYF
DNA: TGTGCCAGCAGCATAACAGCGGGGGGGGGCGCAGATACGCAGTATTTT